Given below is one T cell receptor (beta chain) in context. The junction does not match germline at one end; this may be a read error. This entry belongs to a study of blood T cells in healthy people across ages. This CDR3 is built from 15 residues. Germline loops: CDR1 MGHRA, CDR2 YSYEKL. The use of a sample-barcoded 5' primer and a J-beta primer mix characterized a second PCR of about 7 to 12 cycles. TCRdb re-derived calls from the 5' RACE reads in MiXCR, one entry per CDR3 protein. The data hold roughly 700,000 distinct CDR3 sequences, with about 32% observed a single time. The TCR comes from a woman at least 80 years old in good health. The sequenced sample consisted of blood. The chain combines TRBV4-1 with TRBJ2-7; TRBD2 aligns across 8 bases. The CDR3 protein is CASSLDAGGSYEQYF. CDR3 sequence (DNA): TGTGCCAGCAGCTTAGATGCGGGGGGCTCCTACGAGCAGTACTTC.